This record looks at one T cell receptor beta chain sequence and its context. Repertoires were generated with immunoSEQ multiplex PCR, while TCRdb's copy carries only in-frame clones and drops some. The table includes nearly 400,000 clones, 89% detected once. The entry originates in a study of Ad26.COV2.S vaccination and SARS-CoV-2 variants. The CDR3 loop spans 15 amino acids. The junction had 3 bases not matched to a gene; V was cut back by 2 bases and J by 0 bases. The germline CDR1 and CDR2 sequences are MGHRA and YSYEKL. Treatment described: some 20 received Ad26.COV2.S at low or high dose, single or two shots; about 5 received placebo; per-sample allocation not given. Collection of samples fell on day 63 after the first vaccine or placebo injection.

This sequence joins TRBV4-1 and TRBJ2-7, with 8 nucleotides matching TRBD2. The sequence was collected from a person aged 18-65 years who received the Ad26.COV2.S COVID-19 vaccine or a placebo. The source material was peripheral blood, sampled in a trial of Ad26.COV2.S vaccine versus placebo. In nucleotides, the CDR3 is TGCGCCAGCAGCCAAACTAGCGGATTCTCCTACGAGCAGTACTTC. Its protein is CASSQTSGFSYEQYF.